The 10 T cell receptor beta chains below come from one sample, sequenced in a study of T-cell reconstitution after alpha-beta-depleted transplantation in children. Unique molecular identifiers were incorporated during preparation of the TCRbeta library. TCRdb recomputed calls from the PCR reads with MiXCR, one row per CDR3 protein. The table shows some 530,000 distinct CDR3 sequences, with approximately 12% occurring only once. Source: PBMCs from the stem cell graft donor, taken from the stem cell graft. The receptor source for this set is a human donor who donated a stem cell graft to a child with combined immunodeficiency.

The chain combines TRBV27 with TRBJ2-1, with 11 bases that match TRBD2. Germline values: CDR1 MNHEY, CDR2 SMNVEV (reference sequence). The CDR3 runs 14 residues. The V gene end was trimmed by 5 bases and the J gene end by 6 bases; junction bases not matched to a gene: 3. Here the CDR3 reads CASSILAGANEQFF. The CDR3, as DNA: TGTGCCAGCAGTATACTAGCGGGAGCCAATGAGCAGTTCTTC.

There are many counts of this clonotype. J is TRBJ2-2 and V is TRBV9; D is unresolved. This CDR3 contains 12 residues. Trimming stripped 0 bases from V and 7 bases from J, with 4 bases between. The germline gives CDR1 SGDLS, CDR2 YYNGEE. The CDR3 DNA reads TGTGCCAGCAGCGTAGCATACGGGGAGCTGTTTTTT. Translation: CASSVAYGELFF.

There are a few counts of this clonotype. The J gene is TRBJ2-7, the V gene TRBV10-3; 11 nucleotides line up with TRBD2. Per germline, CDR1 ENHRY and CDR2 SYGVKD. This CDR3 is 16 amino acids long. The ends lost 0 bases at V and 4 bases at J; junction bases unmatched: 5. CDR3: CAISESRTSGSYEQYF. The CDR3 nucleotides are TGTGCCATCAGTGAGTCGAGAACTAGCGGGAGTTACGAGCAGTACTTC.

This clonotype appeared a few times. The V call is TRBV4-1, the J call TRBJ2-3, with 9 bases aligning to TRBD2. This CDR3 region has 15 residues. Germline V gene lookup returns CDR1 MGHRA and CDR2 YSYEKL. The ends lost 4 bases at V and 4 bases at J; junction bases unmatched: 6. Here the CDR3 DNA reads TGCGCCAGCAGCCTGGGGGGACTAGCACCAGATACGCAGTATTTT. This encodes CASSLGGLAPDTQYF.

The V and J genes are TRBV9 and TRBJ2-3; 9 bases map to TRBD2. The CDR3 covers 16 residues. J was trimmed by 2 bases and V by 3 bases; bases with no gene match: 7. Germline CDR1 is SGDLS and CDR2 is YYNGEE. The CDR3, as DNA: TGTGCCAGCAGCGCCTTTAGCGGGGGAAACACAGATACGCAGTATTTT. Translating it yields CASSAFSGGNTDTQYF.

The chain is built from TRBV5-5 and TRBJ2-2, with D possibly called TRBD1 or TRBD2 (5 bases each). V lost 6 bases to trimming and J lost 7 bases, with 16 bases between them. The length of the CDR3 is 14 residues. CDR1 is SGHKS, CDR2 YYEKEE, per germline (reference sequence). The CDR3 region is CASNFRGDSGELFF. CDR3 sequence (DNA): TGTGCCAGCAACTTCCGGGGAGACAGCGGGGAGCTGTTTTTT. Filled out from reference TRBV5-5 and TRBJ2-2, the complete variable domain reads DAGVTQSPTHLIKTRGQQVTLRCSPISGHKSVSWYQQVLGQGPQFIFQYYEKEERGRGNFPDRFSARQFPNYSSELNVNALLLGDSALYLCASNFRGDSGELFFGEGSRLTVL.

This clonotype was recorded a few times. The CDR3 loop reads CASSAGTSGRYEQFF. Here the CDR3 DNA reads TGTGCCAGCAGCGCCGGGACTAGCGGGAGGTATGAGCAGTTCTTC. The chain joins TRBV9 to TRBJ2-1; TRBD2 agrees at 15 bases. V lost 3 bases and J lost 8; bases outside the gene matches: 3. From germline, CDR1 is SGDLS and CDR2 YYNGEE. The CDR3 sequence is 15 residues long.

This clonotype appeared a few times. This chain links TRBV14 with TRBJ2-4, with D possibly being TRBD2 (5 bases). With 0 bases removed from V and 11 bases from J, the gap between germline ends came to 11 bases. Germline CDR1 SGHDN, CDR2 FVKESK. This CDR3 is 13 amino acids long. CDR3 coding DNA: TGTGCCAGCAGCCAAGATCTCCTAGCCTTTCAGTACTTC. It is translated as CASSQDLLAFQYF.

The chain employs TRBV24-1 and TRBJ2-5, with D uncertain. CDR3 size: 15 residues. Trimming left V 1 base short and J 5 bases short, with 13 bases between. The V gene's germline CDR1 is KGHDR and CDR2 SFDVKD. CDR3 in amino acids: CATSDFRIGLETQYF. As DNA, the CDR3 is TGTGCCACCAGTGATTTCAGGATCGGGTTGGAGACCCAGTACTTC.

The table lists this clonotype with a few counts. The rearrangement joins TRBV11-1 to TRBJ2-7, with TRBD1 matching 8 bases. This CDR3 contains 16 residues. V lost 3 bases and J lost 4; bases outside the gene matches: 11. Looked up from germline, CDR1 is SGHAT and CDR2 is FQDESV (reference sequence). DNA for the CDR3: TGTGCCAGCAGCTTCACCCCGGACAGGGCCCAGTACGAGCAGTACTTC. Amino acids: CASSFTPDRAQYEQYF.